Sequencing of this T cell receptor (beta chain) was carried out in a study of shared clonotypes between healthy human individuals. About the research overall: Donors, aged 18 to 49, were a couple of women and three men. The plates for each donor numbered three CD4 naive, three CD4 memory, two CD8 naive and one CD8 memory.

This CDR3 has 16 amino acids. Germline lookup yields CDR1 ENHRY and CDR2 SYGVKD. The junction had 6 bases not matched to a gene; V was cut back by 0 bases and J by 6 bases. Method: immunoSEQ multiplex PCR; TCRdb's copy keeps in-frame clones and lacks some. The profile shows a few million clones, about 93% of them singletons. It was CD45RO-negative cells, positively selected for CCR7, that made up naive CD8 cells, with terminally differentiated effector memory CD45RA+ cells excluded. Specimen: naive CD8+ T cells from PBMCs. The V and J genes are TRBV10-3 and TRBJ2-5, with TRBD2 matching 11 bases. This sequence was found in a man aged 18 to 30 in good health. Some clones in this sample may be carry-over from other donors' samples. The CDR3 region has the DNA TGTGCCATCAGTGAGTCGGTAGCGGGAGGGCCTAAGACCCAGTACTTC. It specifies CAISESVAGGPKTQYF.